This T cell receptor (beta chain) was documented in a study of blood T cell repertoires in COVID-19. About the study: Samples of COVID-19 (acute and convalescent) were obtained from the United States, Italy and Spain. Sources were T cells, B-cell-depleted T cells, or PBMCs; the material itself was cDNA or gDNA.

In the source study's methods: From reference gene primer amplification, estimates of nucleated cell counts were derived. Some clones are missing from TCRdb's copy, which holds only in-frame ones; the method was immunoSEQ multiplex PCR. V, J and clone size were drawn from that table, and D and trimming were deduced from the DNA. The data show about 110,000 clones, around four fifths seen once. The TCR originated in a woman in her 70s with acute or convalescent COVID-19. Specimen: peripheral blood.

CDR3 bases: TGCGCCAGCAGCCCTAGCGGGAGGAACACCGGGGAGCTGTTTTTT. Its translation is CASSPSGRNTGELFF. V is TRBV5-1 and J is TRBJ2-2, with 10 bases identical to TRBD2. The germline V gene encodes CDR1 SGHRS and CDR2 YFSETQ. This CDR3 contains 15 residues. With 4 bases clipped from V and 1 base from J, the junction kept 1 base outside the gene matches.